Below are 7 T cell receptor beta chains sequenced from a single sample in a study of blood T cell repertoires in COVID-19 (TCRdb year 2020). Library creation used the immunoSEQ multiplex PCR assay. The source is immuneACCESS, and TCRdb retained only in-frame sequences with V and J called. Part of the clones is not carried over; for the studies checked, unresolved V genes explain less than half of this, and the remainder is unexplained. Across this sample there are more than 120,000 clones, with over 65% seen only once. The top ten constitute roughly 4.8% of the sample. The sample consisted of peripheral blood. All receptors come from a human donor in a cohort sampled during active COVID-19.

The V call is TRBV4-2, the J call TRBJ1-4; perhaps TRBD1 as D (6 bases). Germline values: CDR1 LGHNA, CDR2 YNFKEQ. The CDR3 is 16 amino acids. V lost 5 bases to trimming and J lost 4 bases, with 17 bases between them. CDR3 protein: CASSNYPGADNEKLFF. The CDR3 DNA reads as TGTGCCAGCAGCAACTATCCAGGGGCCGATAATGAAAAACTGTTTTTT.

The chain recombines TRBV28 with TRBJ1-4; TRBD1 might be the D (5 bases). Trimming cost V 6 bases and J 4 bases, with 12 bases left between them. This CDR3 contains 14 residues. Germline assignment: CDR1 MDHEN and CDR2 SYDVKM. The CDR3 reads CASRPQGSNEKLFF. The CDR3 nucleotides read TGTGCCAGCAGGCCCCAGGGCAGTAATGAAAAACTGTTTTTT.

J is TRBJ2-5 and V is TRBV25-1, with 7 bases aligning to TRBD1. J was trimmed by 0 bases and V by 7 bases; bases with no gene match: 11. The CDR3 totals 16 residues. Per the germline V gene, CDR1 is MGHDK and CDR2 is SYGVNS. CDR3 residues: CASTEFSGTDQETQYF. The DNA for the CDR3 is TGTGCCAGCACCGAGTTTTCCGGGACAGACCAAGAGACCCAGTACTTC.

This clone has only one observation. The chain combines TRBV5-5 with TRBJ2-7, with D hard to call. The length of the CDR3 is 13 residues. V shed 0 bases and J shed 0 bases, with 4 bases lying between them. From germline, CDR1 is SGHKS and CDR2 YYEKEE (reference sequence). CDR3 sequence reads: CASSLDGSYEQYV. The CDR3 DNA follows: TGTGCCAGCAGCTTGGACGGCTCCTACGAGCAGTACGTC.

V is TRBV28 and J is TRBJ2-7; D unresolved. V was pared by 3 bases and J by 7 bases, with 16 bases between. Germline CDR1 and CDR2: MDHEN and SYDVKM. The CDR3 contains 14 residues. CDR3 sequence reads: CASSLSDVSQEQYV. The DNA of the CDR3 is TGTGCCAGCAGTTTGAGTGATGTTTCCCAAGAGCAGTACGTC.

The chain couples TRBV3-1 (or the pseudogene TRBV3-2) to TRBJ2-1; 8 bases line up with TRBD2. This CDR3 is built from 21 residues. V lost 3 bases to trimming and J lost 3 bases; unmatched junction nucleotides: 22. The V gene's germline CDR1 is LGHDT and CDR2 YNNKEL (reference sequence). The CDR3 coding sequence is TGTGCCAGCAGCCATCCTAGACTATTGCGGGGGGAATACCGATTCTACAATGAGCAGTTCTTC. It encodes CASSHPRLLRGEYRFYNEQFF.

The gene calls are TRBV7-9 and TRBJ2-7, with D unresolved. The V end lost 4 bases, the J end lost 0 bases, and 7 bases lay between the germline ends. The CDR3 contains 13 residues. Germline V CDR1 and CDR2: SEHNR, FQNEAQ (reference sequence). The CDR3 loop is CASSYEYSYEQYV. CDR3 DNA: TGTGCCAGCAGCTATGAGTACTCCTACGAGCAGTACGTC.